A selection of T cell receptor beta chains follows, all from one sample in a study of regulatory T cells in long-lasting Graves disease. MiXCR, applied by TCRdb to the multiplex PCR reads, yields one record per CDR3 protein. The sample records around 230,000 distinct CDR3 sequences, around 16% being singletons. Specimen: peripheral blood mononuclear cells (PBMCs), collected at new diagnosis, from a patient treated with antithyroid drugs. The source is a female donor with Graves disease. The CDR3 runs from the conserved cysteine through the conserved F or W. D genes are given only for firm matches. Clone size is shown for a subset of rows, as once, few, many or a class of expanded clone.

>16|TRBV13|many|TRBJ2-7|TRBD2
CASSSKGLAGSPGQYF
TGTGCCAGCAGCTCCAAAGGACTAGCGGGGTCCCCAGGGCAGTACTTC
>15|TRBV6-2/TRBV6-3|few|TRBJ2-3|NA
CASSYRGGSPDTQYF
TGTGCCAGCAGTTACCGCGGGGGCTCCCCAGATACGCAGTATTTT
>16|TRBV11-3|NA|TRBJ2-3|TRBD1
CASSSGQGTSTDTQYF
TGTGCCAGCAGCTCCGGACAGGGCACTAGCACAGATACGCAGTATTTT
>17|TRBV24-1|once|TRBJ2-1|NA
CATSDSRDRGSYNEQFF
TGTGCCACCAGTGATTCCCGAGACCGGGGCTCCTACAATGAGCAGTTCTTC
>17|TRBV7-9|NA|TRBJ2-1|NA
CASSLNRGGGPMNEQFF
TGTGCCAGCAGCTTAAATAGGGGCGGGGGCCCAATGAATGAGCAGTTCTTC
>14|TRBV20-1|many|TRBJ2-7|NA
CSARALRSSYEQYF
TGCAGTGCTAGAGCTCTTAGAAGCTCCTACGAGCAGTACTTC
>13|TRBV20-1|many|TRBJ2-1|NA
CSAREVGLGEQFF
TGCAGTGCTAGAGAAGTGGGCTTAGGTGAGCAGTTCTTC
>15|TRBV4-2|NA|TRBJ2-1|TRBD1
CASSQAGTGLNEQFF
TGTGCCAGCAGCCAAGCCGGGACAGGCTTAAATGAGCAGTTCTTC
>17|TRBV6-1|many|TRBJ2-7|TRBD2
CASSEAGFTSGTYEQYF
TGTGCCAGCAGTGAAGCGGGTTTCACTAGCGGGACCTACGAGCAGTACTTC
>15|TRBV3-1|NA|TRBJ2-1|NA
CASSPRTGAINEQSF
TGTGCCAGCAGCCCCAGGACGGGAGCTATCAATGAGCAGTCCTTC
>12|TRBV19|NA|TRBJ2-2|NA
CARDFDTGELFF
TGTGCCAGGGATTTCGACACCGGGGAGCTGTTTTTT
>15|TRBV2|many|TRBJ1-2|NA
CASSPSRGSRYGYTF
TGTGCCAGCAGCCCCTCGAGGGGTTCTAGATATGGCTACACCTTC
>18|TRBV19|NA|TRBJ2-3|TRBD2
CASSIDYLAETRTDTQYF
TGTGCCAGTAGTATAGATTACCTAGCGGAGACCCGCACAGATACGCAGTATTTT
>17|TRBV6-2/TRBV6-3|many|TRBJ2-5|TRBD2
CASTGGFGRGGQETQYF
TGTGCCAGCACCGGTGGCTTCGGACGGGGGGGCCAAGAGACCCAGTACTTC
>17|TRBV19|many|TRBJ1-6|NA
CASSIVAGTVHNSPLHF
TGTGCCAGTAGTATAGTGGCCGGGACGGTGCATAATTCACCCCTCCACTTT
>14|TRBV5-1|few|TRBJ1-1|NA
CASSFEQGYTEAFF
TGCGCCAGCAGCTTTGAGCAGGGGTACACTGAAGCTTTCTTT
>15|TRBV18|many|TRBJ2-1|TRBD2
CASSAGTSGINEQFF
TGTGCCAGCTCAGCCGGGACTAGCGGAATCAATGAGCAGTTCTTC
>15|TRBV24-1|many|TRBJ2-2|NA
CATSDWGVSTGELFF
TGTGCCACCAGTGATTGGGGTGTTAGTACCGGGGAGCTGTTTTTT
>14|TRBV12-3/TRBV12-4|NA|TRBJ1-6|TRBD1
CASSRTGGQSPLRF
TGTGCCAGCAGCCGTACAGGGGGGCAATCACCCCTCCGCTTT
>15|TRBV28|NA|TRBJ2-1|TRBD2
CASRGAGGGANEQFF
TGTGCCAGCAGGGGAGCGGGAGGCGGGGCCAATGAGCAGTTCTTC
>13|TRBV18|many|TRBJ2-7|NA
CASSPAGGYEQYF
TGTGCCAGCTCACCGGCGGGTGGCTACGAGCAGTACTTC
>16|TRBV7-2|many|TRBJ2-3|TRBD2
CASSPLLAGAPDTQYF
TGTGCCAGCAGCCCCTTACTAGCGGGAGCGCCAGATACGCAGTATTTT
>14|TRBV20-1|few|TRBJ2-3|NA
CSAPPQGWADTQYF
TGCAGTGCTCCCCCCCAGGGTTGGGCAGATACGCAGTATTTT
>16|TRBV30|many|TRBJ1-5|NA
CAWIGAARGGGLAQHF
TGTGCCTGGATAGGGGCGGCGAGGGGAGGTGGGTTAGCCCAGCATTTT
>12|TRBV29-1|many|TRBJ2-1|NA
CSVEDLGNEQFF
TGCAGCGTTGAAGATTTAGGGAATGAGCAGTTCTTC
>14|TRBV28|many|TRBJ2-7|NA
CASSFHGSGYEQYF
TGTGCCAGCAGTTTCCACGGGAGCGGCTACGAGCAGTACTTC
>15|TRBV24-1|few|TRBJ2-5|TRBD2
CATSDLGTSGETQYF
TGTGCCACCAGTGATTTGGGGACTAGCGGAGAGACCCAGTACTTC
>15|TRBV7-9|NA|TRBJ2-7|TRBD1
CASSPWTGVSYEQYF
TGTGCCAGCAGCCCATGGACAGGCGTCTCCTACGAGCAGTACTTC
>13|TRBV11-3|NA|TRBJ1-2|NA
CASSKQENYGYTF
TGTGCCAGCAGCAAACAGGAGAACTATGGCTACACCTTC
>14|TRBV6-1|many|TRBJ1-4|NA
CASRNTLTNEKLFF
TGTGCCAGCAGGAATACCCTCACTAATGAAAAACTGTTTTTT
>15|TRBV6-2/TRBV6-3|many|TRBJ2-1|NA
CASKFQTEPPNEQFF
TGTGCCAGCAAGTTCCAAACGGAGCCCCCCAATGAGCAGTTCTTC
>15|TRBV24-1|many|TRBJ2-7|NA
CATSDAIDGGYEQYF
TGTGCCACCAGTGACGCTATTGACGGCGGCTACGAGCAGTACTTC
>15|TRBV6-1|many|TRBJ1-1|NA
CASSVGVGQGTEAFF
TGTGCCAGCAGTGTGGGTGTGGGGCAAGGCACTGAAGCTTTCTTT
>13|TRBV19|few|TRBJ2-2|NA
CASNPLRGGELFF
TGTGCCAGTAACCCACTACGGGGGGGGGAGCTGTTTTTT
>15|TRBV11-3|many|TRBJ2-2|TRBD2
CASSLRGANTGELFF
TGTGCCAGCAGCTTGCGGGGGGCGAACACCGGGGAGCTGTTTTTT
>16|TRBV7-8|NA|TRBJ2-2|TRBD2
CASSPRTSANTGELFF
TGTGCCAGCAGCCCCCGGACTAGCGCTAACACCGGGGAGCTGTTTTTT